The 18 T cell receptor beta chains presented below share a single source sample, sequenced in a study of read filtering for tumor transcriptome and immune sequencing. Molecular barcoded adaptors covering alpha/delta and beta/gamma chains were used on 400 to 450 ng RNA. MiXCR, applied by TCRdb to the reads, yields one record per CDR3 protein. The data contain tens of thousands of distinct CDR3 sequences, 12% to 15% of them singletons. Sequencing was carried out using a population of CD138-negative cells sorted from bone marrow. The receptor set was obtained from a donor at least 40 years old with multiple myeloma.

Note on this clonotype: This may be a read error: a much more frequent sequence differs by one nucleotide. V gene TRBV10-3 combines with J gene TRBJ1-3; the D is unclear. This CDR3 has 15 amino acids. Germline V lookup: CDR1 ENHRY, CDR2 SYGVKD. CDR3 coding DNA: TGTGCCATCACCCTGGACGGTAACTCTGGAAACACCGTATATTTT. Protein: CAITLDGNSGNTVYF.

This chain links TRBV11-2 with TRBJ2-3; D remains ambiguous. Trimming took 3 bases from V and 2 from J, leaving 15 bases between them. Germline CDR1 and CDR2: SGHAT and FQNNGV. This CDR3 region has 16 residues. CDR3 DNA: TGTGCCAGCAGCTTTCTTACAGCGAGAAACACAGATACGCAGTATTTT. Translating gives CASSFLTARNTDTQYF. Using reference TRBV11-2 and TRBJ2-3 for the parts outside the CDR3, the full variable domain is EAGVAQSPRYKIIEKRQSVAFWCNPISGHATLYWYQQILGQGPKLLIQFQNNGVVDDSQLPKDRFSAERLKGVDSTLKIQPAKLEDSAVYLCASSFLTARNTDTQYFGPGTRLTVL.

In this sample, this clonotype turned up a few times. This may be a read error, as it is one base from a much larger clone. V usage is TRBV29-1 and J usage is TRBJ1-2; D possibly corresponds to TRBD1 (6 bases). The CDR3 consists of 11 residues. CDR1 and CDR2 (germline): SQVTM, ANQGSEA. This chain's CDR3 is CGVGGMIGYTF. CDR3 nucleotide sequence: TGCGGCGTTGGGGGCATGATTGGCTACACCTTC.

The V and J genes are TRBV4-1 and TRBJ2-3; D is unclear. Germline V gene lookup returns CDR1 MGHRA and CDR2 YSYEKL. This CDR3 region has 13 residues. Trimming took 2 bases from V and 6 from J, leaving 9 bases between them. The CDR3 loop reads CASSQMTTDTQYF. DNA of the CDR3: TGCGCCAGCAGCCAAATGACAACGGATACGCAGTATTTT.

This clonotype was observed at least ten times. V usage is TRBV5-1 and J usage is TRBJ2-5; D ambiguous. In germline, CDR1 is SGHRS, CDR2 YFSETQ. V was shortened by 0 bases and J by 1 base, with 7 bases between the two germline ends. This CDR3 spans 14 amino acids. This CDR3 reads CASSLDGSQETQYF. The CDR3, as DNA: TGCGCCAGCAGCTTGGACGGCAGCCAAGAGACCCAGTACTTC.

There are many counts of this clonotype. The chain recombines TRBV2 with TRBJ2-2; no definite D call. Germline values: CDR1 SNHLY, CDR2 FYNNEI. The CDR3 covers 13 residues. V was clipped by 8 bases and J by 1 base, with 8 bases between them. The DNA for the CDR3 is TGTGCCAGCGAGGTGGAGAACACCGGGGAGCTGTTTTTT. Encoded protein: CASEVENTGELFF.

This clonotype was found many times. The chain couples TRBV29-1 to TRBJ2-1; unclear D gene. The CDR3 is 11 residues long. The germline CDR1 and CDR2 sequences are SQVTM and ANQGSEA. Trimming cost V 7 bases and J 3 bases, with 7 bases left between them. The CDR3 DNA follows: TGCAGCGCTGCGGACTACAATGAGCAGTTCTTC. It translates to CSAADYNEQFF.

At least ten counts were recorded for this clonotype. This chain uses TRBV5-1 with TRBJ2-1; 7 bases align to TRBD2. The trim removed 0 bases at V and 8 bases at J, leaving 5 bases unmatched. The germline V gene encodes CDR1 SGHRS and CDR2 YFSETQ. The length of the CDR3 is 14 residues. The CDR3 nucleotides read TGCGCCAGCAGCTTGGCTGGACTAGAGTATGAGCAGTTCTTC. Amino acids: CASSLAGLEYEQFF.

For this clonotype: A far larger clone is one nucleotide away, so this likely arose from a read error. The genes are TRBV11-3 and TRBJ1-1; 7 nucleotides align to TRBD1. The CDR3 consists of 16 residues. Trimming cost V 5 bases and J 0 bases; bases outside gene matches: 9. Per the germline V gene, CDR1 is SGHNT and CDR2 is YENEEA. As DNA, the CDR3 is TGTGCCAGCAGCACCAGCTCCGGGACAGTGAACACTGAAGCTTTCTTT. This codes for CASSTSSGTVNTEAFF.

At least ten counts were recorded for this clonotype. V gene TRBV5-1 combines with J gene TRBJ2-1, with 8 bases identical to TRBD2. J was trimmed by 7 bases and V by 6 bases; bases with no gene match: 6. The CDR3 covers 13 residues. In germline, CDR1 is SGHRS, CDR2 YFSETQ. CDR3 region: CASKAGEGNEQFF. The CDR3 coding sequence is TGCGCCAGCAAAGCGGGAGAGGGTAATGAGCAGTTCTTC.

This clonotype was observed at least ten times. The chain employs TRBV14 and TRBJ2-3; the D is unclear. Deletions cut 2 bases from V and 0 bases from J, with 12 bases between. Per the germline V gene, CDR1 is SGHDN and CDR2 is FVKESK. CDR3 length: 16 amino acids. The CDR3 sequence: CASSQSSARSTDTQYF. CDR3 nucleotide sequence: TGTGCCAGCAGCCAAAGCAGCGCCCGTAGCACAGATACGCAGTATTTT.

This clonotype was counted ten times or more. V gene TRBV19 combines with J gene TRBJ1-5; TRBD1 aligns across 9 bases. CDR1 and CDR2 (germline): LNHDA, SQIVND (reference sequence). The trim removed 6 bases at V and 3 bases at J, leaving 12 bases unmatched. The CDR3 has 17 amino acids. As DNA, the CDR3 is TGTGCCAGTAGCGTCCCGGGACAGGGTTGGGACAATCAGCCCCAGCATTTT. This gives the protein CASSVPGQGWDNQPQHF.

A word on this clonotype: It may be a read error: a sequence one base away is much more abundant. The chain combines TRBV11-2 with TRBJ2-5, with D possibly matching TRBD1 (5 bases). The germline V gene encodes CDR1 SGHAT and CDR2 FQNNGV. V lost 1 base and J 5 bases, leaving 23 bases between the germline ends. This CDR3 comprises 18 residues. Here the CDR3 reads CASSLGAEASGAGETQYF. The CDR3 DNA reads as TGTGCCAGCAGCTTAGGGGCAGAGGCTAGTGGGGCAGGCGAGACCCAGTACTTC.

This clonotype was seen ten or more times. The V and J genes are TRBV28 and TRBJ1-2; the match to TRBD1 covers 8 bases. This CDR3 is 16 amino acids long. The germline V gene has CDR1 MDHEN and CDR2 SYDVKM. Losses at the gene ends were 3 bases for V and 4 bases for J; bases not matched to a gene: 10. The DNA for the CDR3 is TGTGCCAGCAGTTTCCTTCCCGGACAGGGAGTCTATGGCTACACCTTC. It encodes CASSFLPGQGVYGYTF.

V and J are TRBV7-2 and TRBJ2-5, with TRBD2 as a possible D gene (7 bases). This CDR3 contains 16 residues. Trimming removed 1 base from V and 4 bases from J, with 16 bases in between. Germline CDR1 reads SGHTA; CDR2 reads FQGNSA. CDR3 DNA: TGTGCCAGCAGCTTAGGCCCTAGCGGAGGGGGAGAGACCCAGTACTTC. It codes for CASSLGPSGGGETQYF.

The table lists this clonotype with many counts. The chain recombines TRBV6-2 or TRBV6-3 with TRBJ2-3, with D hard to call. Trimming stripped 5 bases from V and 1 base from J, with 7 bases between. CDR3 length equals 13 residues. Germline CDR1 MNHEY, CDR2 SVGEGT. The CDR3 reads CASSPRGTDTQYF. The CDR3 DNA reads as TGTGCCAGCAGTCCCCGGGGCACAGATACGCAGTATTTT.

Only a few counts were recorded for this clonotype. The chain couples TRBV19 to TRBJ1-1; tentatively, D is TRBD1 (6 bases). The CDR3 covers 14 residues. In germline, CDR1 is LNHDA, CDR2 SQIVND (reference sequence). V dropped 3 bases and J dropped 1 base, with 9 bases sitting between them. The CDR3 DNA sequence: TGTGCCAGTAGTATGGGACACCCGAACACTGAAGCTTTCTTT. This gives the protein CASSMGHPNTEAFF.

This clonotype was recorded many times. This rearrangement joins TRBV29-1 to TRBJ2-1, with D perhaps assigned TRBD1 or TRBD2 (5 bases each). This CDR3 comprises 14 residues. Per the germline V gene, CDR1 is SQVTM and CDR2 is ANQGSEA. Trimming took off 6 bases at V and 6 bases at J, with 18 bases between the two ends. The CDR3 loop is CSVAGTRGPNEQFF. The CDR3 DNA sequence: TGCAGCGTGGCAGGGACCCGGGGTCCCAATGAGCAGTTCTTC.